This T cell receptor (beta chain) was recorded in a study of CD8 T cells in ankylosing spondylitis. This clonotype was seen more than once but under ten times. No antigen is known for it. Study-wide results and caveats: A motif in TCR beta, a set of 8 or 9 highly homologous variants, appeared characteristic of ankylosing spondylitis blood. Clones linked to disease, bearing a CD8+ phenotype, were relatively rare in peripheral blood.

TCRdb called the 5' RACE reads again in MiXCR, with one record for every CDR3 protein. The sample lists approximately 260,000 distinct CDR3 sequences, 18% occurring once. The CDR3 extends over 15 amino acids. Germline-derived CDR1 and CDR2 are SGHRS and YFSETQ. Trimming shortened V by 4 bases and J by 0 bases, and 14 bases separated the two germline ends. The V call is TRBV5-1, the J call TRBJ2-7; weak D call: TRBD1 (5 bases). The sequenced material came from blood, either unsorted or a sorted T cell fraction (not recorded which). This TCR was sampled from a male donor with ankylosing spondylitis or in good health (not recorded which). DNA of the CDR3: TGCGCCAGCAGCACATCACAAGGGGTCTCCTACGAGCAGTACTTC. Translation: CASSTSQGVSYEQYF.